This TCR beta chain was retrieved from a study of vaccination and CD4 T cells after COVID-19. Details on this clonotype: What it binds is not known.

Trimming left V 4 bases short and J 0 bases short, with 10 bases between. Germline V gives CDR1 SNHLY, CDR2 FYNNEI. The CDR3 is 15 amino acids. Treatment given: roughly 10-day PBMC culture with coronavirus spike peptide pools or control peptides (ViraFEST assay). Negative selection recovered the CD4+ T cells once they had spent approximately ten days in culture. The Oncomine TCR Beta short-read assay generated sequence data from the DNA of cultured CD4+ T cells. TCRdb re-analysed the PCR reads in MiXCR, keeping a single row per CDR3 protein. This table has about 20,000 distinct CDR3 sequences, around 63% appearing once.

The V call is TRBV2, the J call TRBJ1-3; possible D gene TRBD1, 6 bases. The sequenced sample was CD4+ T cells from blood, cultured in vitro. The clonotype comes from a human donor who had recovered from COVID-19. CDR3 sequence (DNA): TGTGCCAGCAGTGTCGGACAGAGCTCTGGAAACACCATATATTTT. It encodes CASSVGQSSGNTIYF.